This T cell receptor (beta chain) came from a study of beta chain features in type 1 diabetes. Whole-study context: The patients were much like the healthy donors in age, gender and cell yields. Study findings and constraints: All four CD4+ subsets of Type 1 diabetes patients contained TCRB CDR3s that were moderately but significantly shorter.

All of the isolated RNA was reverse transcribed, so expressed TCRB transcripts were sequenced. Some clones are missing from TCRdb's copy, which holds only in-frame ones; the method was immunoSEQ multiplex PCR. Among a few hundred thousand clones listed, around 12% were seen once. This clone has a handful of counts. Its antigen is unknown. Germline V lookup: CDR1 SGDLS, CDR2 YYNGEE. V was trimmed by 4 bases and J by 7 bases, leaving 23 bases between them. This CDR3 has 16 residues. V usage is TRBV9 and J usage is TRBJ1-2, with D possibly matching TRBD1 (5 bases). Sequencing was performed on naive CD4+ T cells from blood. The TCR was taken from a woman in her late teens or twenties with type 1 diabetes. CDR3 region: CASSPQQEGIPGGYTF. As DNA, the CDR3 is TGTGCCAGCAGCCCACAACAGGAAGGAATACCGGGTGGCTACACCTTC.